The 15 T cell receptor beta chains below come from one sample, sequenced in a study of T cells in localized non-small cell lung cancer (dated by TCRdb to 2020 to 2021). The library was produced with the immunoSEQ multiplex PCR assay. The immuneACCESS repertoire file appears here via TCRdb, limited to in-frame rearrangements. These files lack a portion of the clones; in checked studies, under half of the deficit traces to unresolved V genes, and the cause of the others is not known. This sample lists tens of thousands of clones; roughly 89% were detected once. Roughly 14% of the sample goes to the ten largest clones. The material was peripheral blood, obtained before any cancer treatment. Receptors originate from a man aged 40 to 69 with stage I squamous cell lung carcinoma.

This chain links TRBV2 with TRBJ1-1; tentatively, D is TRBD1 (6 bases). CDR1 is SNHLY, CDR2 FYNNEI, per germline. This CDR3 contains 15 residues. With 6 bases removed from V and 5 bases from J, the gap between germline ends came to 19 bases. DNA of the CDR3: TGTGCCAGCAGCCCGGGGAACAGGGCGAGGACTGAAGCTTTCTTT. Translating it yields CASSPGNRARTEAFF.

The rearrangement joins TRBV19 to TRBJ2-2, with D maybe TRBD2 (5 bases). The ends were cut back, 10 bases at V and 4 bases at J, with 10 bases in the middle. Germline CDR1 and CDR2: LNHDA and SQIVND (reference sequence). The CDR3 is 12 residues long. CDR3 protein: CATLGGTGELFF. The CDR3 DNA is TGTGCCACCCTAGGAGGCACCGGGGAGCTGTTTTTT.

This chain connects TRBV14 to TRBJ2-1, with 9 bases identical to TRBD1. The junction had 8 bases not matched to a gene; V was cut back by 3 bases and J by 5 bases. The CDR3 runs to 16 residues. Germline values: CDR1 SGHDN, CDR2 FVKESK. The CDR3 is CASSHLPGQGDNEQFF. DNA of the CDR3: TGTGCCAGCAGCCATCTTCCGGGACAGGGAGACAATGAGCAGTTCTTC.

The gene calls are TRBV25-1 and TRBJ2-3; 8 nucleotides match TRBD1. The CDR3 consists of 15 residues. Trimming removed 4 bases from V and 1 base from J; junction bases left unmatched: 4. Germline assignment: CDR1 MGHDK and CDR2 SYGVNS. CDR3 protein: CASSADRGGTDTQYF. CDR3 DNA sequence: TGTGCCAGCAGTGCCGACAGGGGCGGCACAGATACGCAGTATTTT.

The rearrangement links TRBV4-3 to TRBJ2-2; TRBD1 matches at 7 bases. This CDR3 is built from 15 residues. V was clipped by 4 bases and J by 0 bases; unmatched bases: 2. From germline, CDR1 is LGHNA and CDR2 YSLEER. The CDR3 sequence: CASSRGQANTGELFF. As DNA, the CDR3 is TGCGCCAGCAGCCGAGGACAGGCGAACACCGGGGAGCTGTTTTTT.

V is TRBV6-4 and J is TRBJ2-1; maybe TRBD1 (5 bases). CDR3 size: 15 residues. The V gene's germline CDR1 is MRHNA and CDR2 SNTAGT. Trimming took off 6 bases at V and 1 base at J, with 13 bases between the two ends. In nucleotides, the CDR3 is TGTGCCAGCAGCGGCAACAGGTTTTCCTACAATGAGCAGTTCTTC. Its protein is CASSGNRFSYNEQFF.

With regard to this clone: A read error may account for a junction end that differs from germline. V is TRBV4-1 and J is TRBJ1-4; perhaps TRBD1 as D (6 bases). There are 14 residues in the CDR3. Germline V lookup: CDR1 MGHRA, CDR2 YSYEKL. The CDR3 coding sequence is TGCGCCAGCGGCCAGGGGACCCTGAGGGAAAAACTGTTTTTT. Translation gives CASGQGTLREKLFF.

The chain recombines TRBV2 with TRBJ2-7, with 12 bases matching TRBD2. V lost 9 bases to trimming and J lost 2 bases; unmatched junction nucleotides: 2. The CDR3 sequence is 13 residues long. From germline, CDR1 is SNHLY and CDR2 FYNNEI. The CDR3, as DNA: TGTGCCAGTCTAGCGGGGGGGACCTACGAGCAGTACTTC. The encoded protein is CASLAGGTYEQYF.

The chain has TRBV20-1 and TRBJ2-1; D gene unclear. Germline lookup yields CDR1 DFQATT and CDR2 SNEGSKA (reference sequence). This CDR3 contains 10 residues. Trimming took 3 bases from V and 10 from J, leaving 7 bases between them. This CDR3 reads CSASGREQFF. The DNA of the CDR3 is TGCAGTGCTAGCGGCAGGGAGCAGTTCTTC.

J is TRBJ1-5 and V is TRBV6-1, with unresolved D. CDR1 is MNHNS and CDR2 is SASEGT in the germline V gene. CDR3 length: 15 amino acids. Trimming took 6 bases from V and 0 from J, leaving 12 bases between them. CDR3 amino acids: CASSSRRDSNQPQHF. CDR3 nucleotide sequence: TGTGCCAGCAGCTCACGCCGGGATAGCAATCAGCCCCAGCATTTT.

CDR3 protein: CASSLEPASSGGETQYF. In DNA, the CDR3 is TGTGCCAGCAGCCTAGAACCCGCTTCTAGCGGGGGAGAGACCCAGTACTTC. The chain has TRBV4-2 and TRBJ2-5, with TRBD2 identical over 10 bases. CDR1 LGHNA and CDR2 YNFKEQ come from the germline V gene. The CDR3 runs 17 residues. The ends lost 4 bases at V and 4 bases at J; junction bases unmatched: 12.

V and J are TRBV7-9 and TRBJ1-1; D not resolved. There are 14 residues in the CDR3. Germline CDR1 SEHNR, CDR2 FQNEAQ (reference sequence). With 5 bases removed from V and 6 bases from J, the gap between germline ends came to 16 bases. CDR3 in DNA: TGTGCCAGCAGCCCCGGGCCGGGTTCCGCTGAAGCTTTCTTT. The encoded protein is CASSPGPGSAEAFF.

The J gene is TRBJ1-1, the V gene TRBV4-2; unclear D gene. With 0 bases removed from V and 0 bases from J, the gap between germline ends came to 8 bases. The germline CDR1 and CDR2 sequences are LGHNA and YNFKEQ. The CDR3 contains 15 residues. The CDR3 DNA sequence: TGTGCCAGCAGCCAAGAAACGGCGGTGAACACTGAAGCTTTCTTT. This encodes CASSQETAVNTEAFF.

J is TRBJ2-7 and V is TRBV5-1; D is ambiguous. Germline lookup yields CDR1 SGHRS and CDR2 YFSETQ. The CDR3 sequence is 15 residues long. V was clipped by 5 bases and J by 5 bases, with 20 bases between them. The DNA for the CDR3 is TGCGCCAGCAGGTACATTGTCGATTCGGCCCACGAGCAGTACTTC. It specifies CASRYIVDSAHEQYF.

The gene calls are TRBV29-1 and TRBJ1-1; D is ambiguous. Trimming stripped 0 bases from V and 4 bases from J, with 3 bases between. The CDR3 contains 11 residues. Germline V lookup: CDR1 SQVTM, CDR2 ANQGSEA. The CDR3 is CSVEDPTEAFF. CDR3 nucleotides: TGCAGCGTTGAAGATCCCACTGAAGCTTTCTTT.